This paragraph covers one T cell receptor (beta chain) sequence. What it recognizes is unknown. Treatment in this sample: some 20 received Ad26.COV2.S at low or high dose, single or two shots; 5 received placebo; per-sample allocation not given. Samples came from day 63 after the first vaccine or placebo injection. The data are from a study of Ad26.COV2.S vaccination and SARS-CoV-2 variants. Study-wide background: Intramuscular Ad26.COV2.S doses were given once or twice, 56 days apart.

Data came from immunoSEQ multiplex PCR; TCRdb stores just in-frame clones and leaves some out. In the table there are 500,000 or so clones, approximately 89% of which are singletons. Findings of the study overall: The placebo group had lower spike-specific TCR breadth than the vaccine recipients did. It was reported that spike-specific CD8+ and CD4+ T cell responses were substantially broad after vaccination. Comparability of non-spike TCR breadth was observed across vaccine and placebo recipients.

The source of this sequence is a person aged 18-60 years who received the Ad26.COV2.S COVID-19 vaccine or a placebo. The sequences come from peripheral blood, collected in a trial of Ad26.COV2.S vaccine versus placebo.

As DNA, the CDR3 is TGCGCCAGCAGCGGGGGGACAGTTTATGAAGCTTTCTTT. As protein: CASSGGTVYEAFF. The V and J genes are TRBV5-1 and TRBJ1-1, with 7 bases matching TRBD1. The CDR3 extends over 13 amino acids. V lost 4 bases and J lost 7; bases outside the gene matches: 7. Germline CDR1 is SGHRS and CDR2 is YFSETQ.